The source of this T cell receptor beta chain is a study of Ad26.COV2.S vaccination and SARS-CoV-2 variants. Sequenced by immunoSEQ multiplex PCR; TCRdb stores in-frame clones only, minus some. The profile covers roughly 700,000 clones, with 89% appearing a single time and approximately 1.5% taken by the ten largest. This CDR3 is built from 16 residues. Germline CDR1 reads SGHRS; CDR2 reads YFSETQ. V dropped 3 bases and J dropped 4 bases, with 14 bases sitting between them. Stated treatment: 15 to 20 received Ad26.COV2.S at low or high dose, single or two shots; about 5 received placebo; per-sample allocation not given. Each sample was drawn 63 days after the first injection (of vaccine or placebo).

The origin of this receptor is a person aged 18-65 years who received the Ad26.COV2.S COVID-19 vaccine or a placebo. The chain links TRBV5-1 to TRBJ2-6; D unclear. This sample comprised peripheral blood, obtained in a trial of Ad26.COV2.S vaccine versus placebo. CDR3 DNA sequence: TGCGCCAGCAGCTCCCTTGGAGCCAGGGGGGCCAACGTCCTGACTTTC. The encoded protein is CASSSLGARGANVLTF.